Listed below are T cell receptor beta chains from one sample, sequenced in a study of T cell repertoires in cytomegalovirus infection. These TCRs' antigens remain unknown. Using its own MiXCR run on the reads, TCRdb lists one record per CDR3 protein. The sample includes about 500,000 distinct CDR3 sequences, around 35% of them seen just once. This sample comprised cultured PBMCs, obtained from culture after CMV antigen stimulation. Source of these receptors: a human donor in good health (CMV status not recorded). Some clones in this sample may be carry-over from other donors' samples. CDR3s include the opening cysteine and the closing phenylalanine or tryptophan. The order of the fields is J gene, clone size, D gene, CDR3 length, V gene, CDR3 DNA, CDR3 protein. D genes are given only for firm matches. Expanded clones get a size class; other rows say once, few or many, or leave the size out.

TRBJ1-2	few	-	13	TRBV19	TGTGCCAGTAACCCCAACGGGGGTCAAGGCTACACCTTC	CASNPNGGQGYTF
TRBJ1-6	-	TRBD1	17	TRBV27	TGTGCCAGCAGTTTCGACAGGGGGCTTACCTATAATTCACCCCTCCACTTT	CASSFDRGLTYNSPLHF
TRBJ1-1	many	TRBD1	14	TRBV7-8	TGTGCCAGCAGCTTGGGGACAGGGGACACTGAAGCTTTCTTT	CASSLGTGDTEAFF
TRBJ2-1	-	TRBD2	20	TRBV27	TGTGCCAGCAGTTCACCACTAGCGGGAGGTATGTCACTCTCCTACAATGAGCAGTTCTTC	CASSSPLAGGMSLSYNEQFF
TRBJ1-1	-	-	15	TRBV28	TGTGCCAGCAGTTTAGCTCGTCAGTGGGCCACTGAAGCTTTCTTT	CASSLARQWATEAFF
TRBJ2-1	once	TRBD2	13	TRBV20-1	TGCAGTGCTAGAGCGAGCCCGGGACTAGCGGAGTTCTTC	CSARASPGLAEFF
TRBJ2-3	few	-	12	TRBV12-5	TGTGCTAGTGGTCCCTGGACAGATACGCAGTATTTT	CASGPWTDTQYF
TRBJ2-2	-	-	12	TRBV7-6	TGTGCCAGCAGCTCCGCGTCCGGGGAGCTGTTTTTT	CASSSASGELFF
TRBJ2-3	-	-	15	TRBV11-2	TGTGCCAGCAGCCCCGGGACACATTCCGGCGATACGCAGTATTTT	CASSPGTHSGDTQYF
TRBJ2-1	-	TRBD2	14	TRBV28	TGTGCCAGCAAAGGGACTAGCGGGACCCTTGATCTGTTCTTC	CASKGTSGTLDLFF
TRBJ1-1	-	-	14	TRBV28	TGTGCCAGCAGTTTTTGGGCCCAGAACACTGAAGCTTTCTTT	CASSFWAQNTEAFF
TRBJ2-3	-	-	15	TRBV28	TGTGCCAGCAGGGACAACCTCCTTAGCACAGATACGCAGTATTTT	CASRDNLLSTDTQYF
TRBJ2-3	-	TRBD2	17	TRBV28	TGTGCCAGCAGTTTCCCGGGACTAGCGGGAGGGGTTGGTACGCAGTATTTT	CASSFPGLAGGVGTQYF
TRBJ1-5	-	-	15	TRBV4-3	TGCGCCAGCAGCCAAGCTTGGGAATCCAATCAGCCCCAGCATTTT	CASSQAWESNQPQHF
TRBJ2-1	-	-	14	TRBV12-3/TRBV12-4	TGTGCCAGCAGCCTCCCTAGCGCATACAATGAGCAGTTCTTC	CASSLPSAYNEQFF
TRBJ2-1	few	TRBD2	19	TRBV7-9	TGTGCCAGCAGCTCCGGACTAGCGGGCCTCCTAGTACCCTACAATGAGCAGTTCTTC	CASSSGLAGLLVPYNEQFF
TRBJ1-4	few	-	18	TRBV7-8	TGTGCCAGCAGCCCCCAACTGCTGGGCAGATCAACTAATGAAAAACTGTTTTTT	CASSPQLLGRSTNEKLFF
TRBJ2-3	-	-	14	TRBV7-2	TGTGCCAGCATACCAACAGCAACTACAGATACGCAGTATTTT	CASIPTATTDTQYF
TRBJ1-5	-	-	15	TRBV5-1	TGCGCCAGCAGCTTGGTGCCAGGGGAAGGGCAGCCCCAGCATTTT	CASSLVPGEGQPQHF
TRBJ1-5	-	-	15	TRBV10-3	TGTGCCATCAGTGAGAGGGGGAGAAAGGATCAGCCCCAGCATTTT	CAISERGRKDQPQHF
TRBJ1-5	few	TRBD1	15	TRBV27	TGTGCCAGCAGCCGGGGACAGAATAGCAATCAGCCCCAGCATTTT	CASSRGQNSNQPQHF
TRBJ2-2	-	TRBD1	17	TRBV4-3	TGCGCCAGCAGCCAAGATCTCGGGACAGGACCCACCGGGGAGCTGTTTTTT	CASSQDLGTGPTGELFF
TRBJ2-6	medium-sized	-	14	TRBV27	TGTGCCAGCACTCGGAACTCTGGGGCCAACGTCCTGACTTTC	CASTRNSGANVLTF
TRBJ2-3	-	-	18	TRBV20-1	TGCAGTGCTAGAGAAGTACGCCGTCGCACTAGAGTCACAGATACGCAGTATTTT	CSAREVRRRTRVTDTQYF
TRBJ2-5	-	-	13	TRBV12-3/TRBV12-4	TGTGCCAGCAGTTTAGGGGAATTCGAGACCCAGTACTTC	CASSLGEFETQYF
TRBJ1-5	-	-	16	TRBV5-6	TGTGCCAGCAGCTCAACAATGGACAGCCTGAATCAGCCCCAGCATTTT	CASSSTMDSLNQPQHF
TRBJ2-3	few	-	12	TRBV6-2/TRBV6-3	TGTGCCAGCAGTTATGAGGAAGATACGCAGTATTTT	CASSYEEDTQYF
TRBJ1-2	-	-	15	TRBV29-1	TGCAGCGTTGAAAGTTGGACCGAGACTAACTATGGCTACACCTTC	CSVESWTETNYGYTF
TRBJ2-3	many	-	14	TRBV7-2	TGTGCCAGCTCACCGGGGAGGAGCACAGATACGCAGTATTTT	CASSPGRSTDTQYF
TRBJ1-2	-	-	14	TRBV28	TGTGCCAGCAGTTCCCCGCGGGGGGCGCTTGGCTACACCTTC	CASSSPRGALGYTF
TRBJ1-2	-	-	14	TRBV5-1	TGCGCCAGCAGCTTGGTTACAGCGACTAATGGCTACACCTTC	CASSLVTATNGYTF
TRBJ1-2	-	TRBD1	13	TRBV12-3/TRBV12-4	TGTGCCAGCGCCGACAGGGGGAGGGACGGCTACACCTTC	CASADRGRDGYTF
TRBJ1-4	-	-	13	TRBV6-2/TRBV6-3	TGTGCCAGCAGTTTACAGGAAAGTGAAAAACTGTTTTTT	CASSLQESEKLFF
TRBJ1-2	-	-	13	TRBV19	TGTGCCAGTAGTACCGCAGGGCCCTATGGCTACACCTTC	CASSTAGPYGYTF
TRBJ2-5	-	-	13	TRBV27	TGTGCCAGCAGTTTTTCCGGGAATTGGACCCAGTACTTC	CASSFSGNWTQYF
TRBJ2-2	-	-	17	TRBV10-1	TGCGCCAGCAGTGAGTCCAGGGTGGGGACGTTCGCCGGGGAGCTGTTTTTT	CASSESRVGTFAGELFF
TRBJ2-2	-	-	20	TRBV6-2/TRBV6-3	TGTGCCAGCAGTTACTCGAGTCGAGGGGCTAGGAACAGGATCACCGGGGAGCTGTTTTTT	CASSYSSRGARNRITGELFF
TRBJ2-5	-	TRBD2	19	TRBV4-1	TGCGCCAGCAGCCAAGAGGGACTAGCGGCCCACTCTGCTCAGGAGACCCAGTACTTC	CASSQEGLAAHSAQETQYF
TRBJ1-4	few	-	16	TRBV6-8	TGTGCCAGCAGTTACTTAGGGCCCAGAGGAAATGAAAAACTGTTTTTT	CASSYLGPRGNEKLFF
TRBJ2-7	-	-	15	TRBV6-1	TGTGCCAGCAGCAAATCCGGGACGGGGACTTACGAGCAGTACTTC	CASSKSGTGTYEQYF
TRBJ2-7	-	TRBD2	16	TRBV11-2	TGTGCCAGCAGCTTAGGGATTCGGGAGGCTATCTACGAGCAGTACTTC	CASSLGIREAIYEQYF
TRBJ2-3	few	-	14	TRBV29-1	TGCAGCGCCCTTACCCGGGCCATCACAGATACGCAGTATTTT	CSALTRAITDTQYF
TRBJ2-3	-	-	14	TRBV18	TGTGCCAGCTCAACAAAGTGGGGGTCAGATACGCAGTATTTT	CASSTKWGSDTQYF
TRBJ2-1	-	TRBD1	17	TRBV6-2/TRBV6-3	TGTGCCAGCAGTGCAACAAAAACAGGGGCCCTTTACAATGAGCAGTTCTTC	CASSATKTGALYNEQFF
TRBJ2-7	few	-	13	TRBV28	TGTGCCAGCACTACTAGCAGTAACTACGAGCAGTACTTC	CASTTSSNYEQYF
TRBJ2-1	-	TRBD2	17	TRBV20-1	TGCAGTGCTAGACCGCCGACTAGCGGGGTAGTCCACAATGAGCAGTTCTTC	CSARPPTSGVVHNEQFF
TRBJ2-2	-	-	19	TRBV12-3/TRBV12-4	TGTGCCAGCAGCCTCATAGGGGTCAGCTACGTTTTTAACACCGGGGAGCTGTTTTTT	CASSLIGVSYVFNTGELFF
TRBJ2-1	-	TRBD2	13	TRBV27	TGTGCCAGCAGTTCCGGACTAGCGGATGAGCAGTTCTTC	CASSSGLADEQFF
TRBJ1-2	many	-	12	TRBV7-2	TGTGCCAGCAGCGTACGGACCGTCCAGGGCACCTTC	CASSVRTVQGTF
TRBJ1-6	-	-	18	TRBV27	TGTGCCAGCAGTTTAACTCCAGGGAATTTGGGAGGAACATCACCCCTCCACTTT	CASSLTPGNLGGTSPLHF